The 4 T cell receptor beta chains below come from one sample, sequenced in a study of cytomegalovirus exposure and HLA in healthy donors. It was with 60 Vbeta and 13 Jbeta primers that the PCR ran. The protocol was immunoSEQ multiplex PCR, while the TCRdb copy is restricted to in-frame clones and leaves out a portion. The table has roughly 73,000 clones, 75% to 85% seen once. The sequencing sample was made of PBMCs. The receptors shown here come from a man in his forties in good health and CMV-seronegative.

The chain uses TRBV10-2 and TRBJ1-2, with D possibly being TRBD1 (5 bases). V lost 0 bases, J lost 3 bases, and 11 bases lay in between. The germline gives CDR1 WSHSY, CDR2 SAAADI. The CDR3 contains 15 residues. CDR3 region: CASSESRRGHYGYTF. The CDR3, as DNA: TGCGCCAGCAGTGAGTCTAGGAGGGGACACTATGGCTACACCTTC.

The chain is built from TRBV4-3 and TRBJ1-3; 8 bases align to TRBD1. This CDR3 region has 15 residues. The germline V gene has CDR1 LGHNA and CDR2 YSLEER. Losses at the gene ends were 2 bases for V and 4 bases for J; bases not matched to a gene: 4. The CDR3 spells CASSQLTGAGNTIYF. The CDR3 DNA is TGCGCCAGCAGCCAACTGACAGGGGCGGGAAACACCATATATTTT.

V is TRBV30 and J is TRBJ2-7, with D unclear. The CDR3 consists of 11 residues. The germline V and J ends were trimmed by 0 bases and 5 bases, with 5 bases remaining between them. Germline V lookup: CDR1 GTSNPN, CDR2 SVGIG (reference sequence). The CDR3 reads CAWSVSDEQYF. The CDR3 nucleotides read TGTGCCTGGAGTGTATCCGACGAGCAGTACTTC.

As concerns this clone: The junction and the germline gene differ at one end; a read error may be behind it. The CDR3 sequence: CASTLRDIHQPQHF. For the CDR3, the DNA is TGTGCCAGCACCTTACGGGACATTCATCAGCCCCAGCATTTT. V is TRBV7-2 and J is TRBJ1-5; the D gene is possibly TRBD1 (6 bases). The CDR3 is 14 amino acids. Germline values: CDR1 SGHTA, CDR2 FQGNSA.